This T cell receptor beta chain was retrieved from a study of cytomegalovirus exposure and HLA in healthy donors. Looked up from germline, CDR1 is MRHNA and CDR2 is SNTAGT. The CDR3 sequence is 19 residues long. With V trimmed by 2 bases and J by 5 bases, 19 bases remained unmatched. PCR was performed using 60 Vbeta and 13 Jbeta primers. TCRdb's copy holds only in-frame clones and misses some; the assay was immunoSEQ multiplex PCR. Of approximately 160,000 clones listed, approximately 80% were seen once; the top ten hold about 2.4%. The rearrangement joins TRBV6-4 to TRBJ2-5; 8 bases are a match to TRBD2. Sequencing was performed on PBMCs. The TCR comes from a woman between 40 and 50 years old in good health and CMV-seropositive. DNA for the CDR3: TGTGCCAGCAGTGACCCCCTCTCCAGCGGGAGCTCGCAGGAGGAGACCCAGTACTTC. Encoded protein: CASSDPLSSGSSQEETQYF.